The 27 T cell receptor beta chains reported below all come from one sample, sequenced in a study of shared clonotypes between healthy human individuals (dated by TCRdb to 2020 to 2022). Receptor amplification or capture employed the immunoSEQ multiplex PCR assay. This immuneACCESS table, as held by TCRdb, lists in-frame sequences with V and J called but not all clones. Of the missing ones, under half trace to an unresolved V gene in checked studies; the others have no known cause. The sample records 450,000 to 500,000 clones, over 70% of which are singletons. The ten top clones hold more than 9.5% of the sample. Sequencing used PBMCs. The receptors shown here come from a woman in her thirties or forties in good health. Some clones in this sample may be carry-over from other donors' samples.

The gene calls are TRBV10-1 and TRBJ1-2; 8 bases agree with TRBD1. The ends lost 0 bases at V and 5 bases at J; junction bases unmatched: 11. Germline-derived CDR1 and CDR2 are WNHNN and SYGVQD (reference sequence). The CDR3 sequence is 17 residues long. The CDR3, as DNA: TGCGCCAGCAGTGAGTCGGAGACAGGGGACCGTTGGTATGGCTACACCTTC. Translation gives CASSESETGDRWYGYTF.

CDR3 sequence (DNA): TGCGCCAGCAGCTGGGGGACTATCACAGATACGCAGTATTTT. The encoded protein is CASSWGTITDTQYF. The V call is TRBV5-1, the J call TRBJ2-3, with TRBD2 identical over 7 bases. The ends lost 3 bases at V and 2 bases at J; junction bases unmatched: 3. This CDR3 comprises 14 residues. Germline V gene lookup returns CDR1 SGHRS and CDR2 YFSETQ.

The chain combines TRBV19 with TRBJ2-5; TRBD1 might be the D (6 bases). The CDR3 spans 14 residues. Germline CDR1 LNHDA, CDR2 SQIVND (reference sequence). Trimming took 5 bases from V and 1 from J, leaving 11 bases between them. The CDR3 nucleotides read TGTGCCAGTAGTCTCCGGGACATCCAAGAGACCCAGTACTTC. This codes for CASSLRDIQETQYF.

This clone is deemed medium-sized. Other DNA sequences in the sample encode the same CDR3. This chain connects TRBV7-8 to TRBJ2-7; 12 bases fit TRBD1. V lost 5 bases to trimming and J lost 6 bases; unmatched junction nucleotides: 5. The germline V gene encodes CDR1 SGHVS and CDR2 FQNEAQ. The CDR3 is made up of 14 amino acids. Written as DNA, the CDR3 is TGTGCCAGCAGCCAGGGACAGGGGGCAGGCGAGCAGTACTTC. Protein product: CASSQGQGAGEQYF.

There are many counts of this clone. The chain links TRBV10-3 to TRBJ2-2; 9 bases line up with TRBD1. This CDR3 is built from 14 residues. Germline assignment: CDR1 ENHRY and CDR2 SYGVKD. Trimming removed 6 bases from V and 7 bases from J; junction bases left unmatched: 6. The CDR3 DNA reads as TGTGCCATCAGGGGACAGGGAAAGGGCGGGGAGCTGTTTTTT. Translating it yields CAIRGQGKGGELFF.

The gene calls are TRBV7-6 and TRBJ2-1; tentatively, D is TRBD1 (6 bases). This CDR3 has 16 amino acids. The germline gives CDR1 SGHVS, CDR2 FNYEAQ. Trimming took off 5 bases at V and 1 base at J, with 15 bases between the two ends. The CDR3 DNA is TGTGCCAGCAGCCGGACCAGGGGAACTTCCTACAATGAGCAGTTCTTC. As protein: CASSRTRGTSYNEQFF.

In this sample, this clone turned up many times. The genes are TRBV10-3 and TRBJ2-3; a weak D match, TRBD2 (5 bases). Germline lookup yields CDR1 ENHRY and CDR2 SYGVKD. Between the trimmed V and J ends, which lost 3 bases and 2 bases, there was a span of 15 bases. The CDR3 contains 16 residues. The chain's CDR3 is CAISDLLVGDTDTQYF. In DNA form, the CDR3 reads TGTGCCATCAGTGACTTACTGGTGGGAGACACAGATACGCAGTATTTT.

This clone appeared a few times. The chain carries TRBV5-4 and TRBJ2-5, with a possible D match to TRBD1 (5 bases). CDR3 length: 14 residues. Germline lookup yields CDR1 SGHNT and CDR2 YYREEE (reference sequence). Deletions cut 4 bases from V and 5 bases from J, with 15 bases between. DNA of the CDR3: TGTGCCAGCAGCCCGACGGGCAGGGTCGAGACCCAGTACTTC. Encoded protein: CASSPTGRVETQYF. The full variable domain, in which reference TRBV5-4 and TRBJ2-5 provide the parts outside the CDR3, is ETGVTQSPTHLIKTRGQQVTLRCSSQSGHNTVSWYQQALGQGPQFIFQYYREEENGRGNFPPRFSGLQFPNYSSELNVNALELDDSALYLCASSPTGRVETQYFGPGTRLLVL.

This chain connects TRBV7-9 to TRBJ2-7; D possibly uses TRBD1 or TRBD2 (5 bases each). This CDR3 contains 14 residues. Trimming removed 3 bases from V and 3 bases from J, with 12 bases in between. Germline V gene sequence: CDR1 SEHNR, CDR2 FQNEAQ (reference sequence). As DNA, the CDR3 is TGTGCCAGCAGCTTCGGGGCTTTTCACTACGAGCAGTACTTC. Protein: CASSFGAFHYEQYF.

In regard to this clone: This likely stems from a read error, as it lies one base from a far larger clone. V is TRBV30 and J is TRBJ2-3, with TRBD2 identical over 7 bases. Germline V gene data show CDR1 as GTSNPN and CDR2 as SVGIG (reference sequence). The CDR3 loop spans 17 amino acids. V shed 2 bases, J shed 2 bases, and the junction held 13 bases outside the gene matches. CDR3 DNA: TGTGCCTGGAGTAGCACGGGAGGAAAGATAATCACAGATACGCAGTATTTT. Its translation is CAWSSTGGKIITDTQYF. The full variable domain, with the rest looked up from reference TRBV30 and TRBJ2-3, is SQTIHQWPATLVQPVGSPLSLECTVEGTSNPNLYWYRQAAGRGLQLLFYSVGIGQISSEVPQNLSASRPQDRQFILSSKKLLLSDSGFYLCAWSSTGGKIITDTQYFGPGTRLTVL.

This clone was seen a single time. The V gene is TRBV7-9, the J gene TRBJ1-5; the D is unclear. CDR1 SEHNR and CDR2 FQNEAQ come from the germline V gene (reference sequence). Trimming stripped 4 bases from V and 3 bases from J, with 7 bases between. This CDR3 region has 13 residues. CDR3 bases: TGTGCCAGCAGCTACACGGACAATCAGCCCCAGCATTTT. Amino acid sequence: CASSYTDNQPQHF.

In its sample, this clone was seen once. The likely explanation is a read error, given a far larger clone one base away. The chain combines TRBV30 with TRBJ2-2; 8 nucleotides line up with TRBD2. The germline V gene encodes CDR1 GTSNPN and CDR2 SVGIG (reference sequence). V trimming: 6 bases; J trimming: 5 bases; junction bases outside the gene matches: 11. The CDR3 extends over 15 amino acids. The CDR3 DNA reads TGTGCCTGTAGAGCCCCGGGAGGGACTACCGGGGAGCTGTTTTTT. Its translation is CACRAPGGTTGELFF.

The V gene is TRBV29-1, the J gene TRBJ2-3; 10 bases agree with TRBD1. Looked up from germline, CDR1 is SQVTM and CDR2 is ANQGSEA. This CDR3 comprises 14 residues. With V trimmed by 8 bases and J by 2 bases, 7 bases remained unmatched. The CDR3 bases are TGCAGCCTAAGCGGGACAGGGGACACAGATACGCAGTATTTT. This codes for CSLSGTGDTDTQYF.

The chain employs TRBV7-2 and TRBJ1-3, with D possibly TRBD1 on 5 matching bases. V dropped 6 bases and J dropped 2 bases, with 14 bases sitting between them. Germline CDR1 is SGHTA and CDR2 is FQGNSA. There are 15 residues in the CDR3. CDR3 sequence: CASSYRGSAGNTIYF. In nucleotides, the CDR3 is TGTGCCAGCAGTTATAGGGGATCAGCTGGAAACACCATATATTTT. Full variable domain (missing parts from reference TRBV7-2 and TRBJ1-3): GAGVSQSPSNKVTEKGKDVELRCDPISGHTALYWYRQSLGQGLEFLIYFQGNSAPDKSGLPSDRFSAERTGGSVSTLTIQRTQQEDSAVYLCASSYRGSAGNTIYFGEGSWLTVV.

This clone was seen more than once but under ten times. The chain uses TRBV5-1 and TRBJ2-3; D gene ambiguous. The germline gives CDR1 SGHRS, CDR2 YFSETQ. The ends were cut back, 1 base at V and 2 bases at J, with 8 bases in the middle. This CDR3 region has 14 residues. CDR3 sequence reads: CASSLSQVTDTQYF. The DNA for the CDR3 is TGCGCCAGCAGCTTGAGTCAGGTCACAGATACGCAGTATTTT.

V is TRBV28 and J is TRBJ2-5, with 9 nucleotides matching TRBD2. V dropped 2 bases and J dropped 3; count of bases not matched to a gene: 1. CDR1 and CDR2 (germline): MDHEN, SYDVKM. The CDR3 spans 14 residues. The CDR3 coding sequence is TGTGCCAGCAGTTTAAGACTAGCGGAAGAGACCCAGTACTTC. This codes for CASSLRLAEETQYF.

This chain connects TRBV5-1 to TRBJ2-7, with TRBD2 identical over 7 bases. Germline V gives CDR1 SGHRS, CDR2 YFSETQ. After removal of 4 bases from V and 7 bases from J, the junction contained 14 bases not matched to a gene. This CDR3 comprises 15 residues. The CDR3 region has the DNA TGCGCCAGCAGCCCGGGGGGTGGTCCCCTACGGGAGCAGTACTTC. Its translation: CASSPGGGPLREQYF.

This clone came up once. This chain connects TRBV30 to TRBJ2-3; 8 positions match TRBD1. Trimming took 3 bases from V and 0 from J; bases not matched to a gene: 5. The CDR3 loop spans 15 amino acids. Germline CDR1 GTSNPN, CDR2 SVGIG (reference sequence). CDR3 sequence reads: CAWSLRTGSTDTQYF. CDR3 DNA sequence: TGTGCCTGGAGCCTGAGGACAGGGAGCACAGATACGCAGTATTTT.

The chain carries TRBV10-1 and TRBJ1-1; possibly TRBD1 for D (5 bases). The CDR3 covers 10 residues. Germline-derived CDR1 and CDR2 are WNHNN and SYGVQD (reference sequence). V was pared by 10 bases and J by 3 bases, with 6 bases between. The CDR3 nucleotides are TGCGCCACCAGGGACACTGAAGCTTTCTTT. It is translated as CATRDTEAFF.

The gene calls are TRBV7-9 and TRBJ2-3, with D hard to call. V was pared by 5 bases and J by 8 bases, with 11 bases between. The CDR3 is 12 amino acids. Per the germline V gene, CDR1 is SEHNR and CDR2 is FQNEAQ (reference sequence). CDR3 residues: CASSPNVGTQYF. The CDR3 region has the DNA TGTGCCAGCAGCCCCAATGTGGGTACGCAGTATTTT.

This clone was seen a few times. The gene calls are TRBV7-2 and TRBJ2-1; 7 positions agree with TRBD1. Germline CDR1 SGHTA, CDR2 FQGNSA. The CDR3 length is 16 residues. Trimming cost V 2 bases and J 4 bases; bases outside gene matches: 8. Here the CDR3 DNA reads TGTGCCAGCAGCTTATCCGGACAGGCCGAATACAATGAGCAGTTCTTC. This gives the protein CASSLSGQAEYNEQFF.

This clone has a single count. This may stem from a read error, because a much larger clone lies one nucleotide away. Other DNA sequences from this sample encode an identical CDR3 as well. The chain joins TRBV28 to TRBJ2-1; 9 nucleotides match TRBD2. This CDR3 has 14 amino acids. Germline trimming cut 6 bases from V and 7 bases from J; bases unmatched to any gene: 7. Germline loops: CDR1 MDHEN, CDR2 SYDVKM. CDR3 nucleotide sequence: TGTGCCAGCAGGACTAGCGGTAGTTTGAATGAGCAGTTCTTC. This codes for CASRTSGSLNEQFF. The whole variable domain, remainder taken from reference TRBV28 and TRBJ2-1, is DVKVTQSSRYLVKRTGEKVFLECVQDMDHENMFWYRQDPGLGLRLIYFSYDVKMKEKGDIPEGYSVSREKKERFSLILESASTNQTSMYLCASRTSGSLNEQFFGPGTRLTVL.

This chain uses TRBV4-1 with TRBJ1-5; D gene unclear. Between the trimmed V and J ends, which lost 1 base and 7 bases, there was a span of 8 bases. This CDR3 spans 13 amino acids. Germline lookup yields CDR1 MGHRA and CDR2 YSYEKL. The CDR3 coding sequence is TGCGCCAGCAGCCAAGGGGCTGGGCAGCCCCAGCATTTT. Translated, it gives CASSQGAGQPQHF.

Comments on this clone: A far larger clone differs by one base, so this is likely a read error. This rearrangement joins TRBV28 to TRBJ2-7, with 13 nucleotides matching TRBD2. The CDR3 runs to 16 residues. CDR1 is MDHEN, CDR2 SYDVKM, per germline. The ends lost 5 bases at V and 2 bases at J; junction bases unmatched: 6. The CDR3 bases are TGTGCCAGCAGTCACGCCGGGACTAGCGGGGCCTACGAGCAGTACTTC. Protein sequence: CASSHAGTSGAYEQYF. Full variable domain (rest looked up from reference TRBV28 and TRBJ2-7): DVKVTQSSRYLVKRTGEKVFLECVQDMDHENMFWYRQDPGLGLRLIYFSYDVKMKEKGDIPEGYSVSREKKERFSLILESASTNQTSMYLCASSHAGTSGAYEQYFGPGTRLTVT.

V usage is TRBV7-6 and J usage is TRBJ2-1, with TRBD2 identical over 10 bases. This CDR3 comprises 17 residues. Per the germline V gene, CDR1 is SGHVS and CDR2 is FNYEAQ. Trimming removed 2 bases from V and 6 bases from J; junction bases left unmatched: 10. DNA for the CDR3: TGTGCCAGCAGCTTATTTGGACTAGCGGCCAGGGGCAATGAGCAGTTCTTC. Its protein is CASSLFGLAARGNEQFF.

Details on this clone: This probably arose from a read error, given a far larger clone one base away. This CDR3 is also generated by other DNA sequences in the sample. V and J are TRBV11-1 and TRBJ2-2, with 9 bases identical to TRBD2. The CDR3 has 16 residues. The germline V gene encodes CDR1 SGHAT and CDR2 FQDESV (reference sequence). The CDR3 protein is CASSFPASGITGELFF. The DNA for the CDR3 is TGTGCTAGCAGCTTCCCGGCTAGCGGGATCACCGGGGAGCTGTTTTTT.

The chain is built from TRBV13 and TRBJ2-2; D perhaps matches TRBD2 (6 bases). The CDR3 is 14 amino acids. V was pared by 5 bases and J by 8 bases, with 15 bases between. Per the germline V gene, CDR1 is PRHDT and CDR2 is FYEKMQ (reference sequence). DNA of the CDR3: TGTGCCAGCAGCAAAAGGGACTCACGAGGGGAGCTGTTTTTT. This translates into CASSKRDSRGELFF.